This T cell receptor beta chain was found in a study of cytomegalovirus exposure and HLA in healthy donors. PCR involved 60 Vbeta and 13 Jbeta primers. Profiled with immunoSEQ multiplex PCR; TCRdb holds only in-frame clones, not every one. The data hold under 200,000 clones, with approximately 80% observed a single time. The table lists this clone with a count of one. The germline gives CDR1 SGHNT, CDR2 YYREEE (reference sequence). The CDR3 loop spans 14 amino acids. Trimming cost V 0 bases and J 2 bases, with 7 bases left between them. This clonotype was sampled from a man aged 45-65 years in good health and CMV-seropositive. Sequenced input: PBMCs. The J gene is TRBJ2-3, the V gene TRBV5-4; perhaps TRBD2 as D (6 bases). Written as DNA, the CDR3 is TGTGCCAGCAGCTTGGGGGGGGTCACAGATACGCAGTATTTT. The encoded protein is CASSLGGVTDTQYF.